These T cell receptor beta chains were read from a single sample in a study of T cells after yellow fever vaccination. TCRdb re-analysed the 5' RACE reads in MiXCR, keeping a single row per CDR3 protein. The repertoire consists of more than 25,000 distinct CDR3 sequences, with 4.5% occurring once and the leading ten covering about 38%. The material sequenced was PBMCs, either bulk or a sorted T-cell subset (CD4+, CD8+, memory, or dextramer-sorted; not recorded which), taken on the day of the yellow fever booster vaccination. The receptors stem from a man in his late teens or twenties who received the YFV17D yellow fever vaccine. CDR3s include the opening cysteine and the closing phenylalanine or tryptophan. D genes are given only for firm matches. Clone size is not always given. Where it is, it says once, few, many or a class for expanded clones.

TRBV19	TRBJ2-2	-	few	TGTGCCAGTAGCTTTGGAAACACCGGGGAGCTGTTTTTT	CASSFGNTGELFF
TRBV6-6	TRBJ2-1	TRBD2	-	TGTGCCAGCAGTTACTCGAGTTGGCGGGGGGTCTACAATGAGCAGTTCTTC	CASSYSSWRGVYNEQFF
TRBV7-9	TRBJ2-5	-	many	TGTGCCAGCAGCCCATCTGGACTGTACCTCCGGGGGACCCAGTACTTC	CASSPSGLYLRGTQYF
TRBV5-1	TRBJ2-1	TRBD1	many	TGCGCCAGCAGCTTGCCCACTACAGGGGGCAATGAGCAGTTCTTC	CASSLPTTGGNEQFF
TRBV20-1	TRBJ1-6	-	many	TGCAGTGCTAGAGATCGCCGGACAGTAAATTCACCCCTCCACTTT	CSARDRRTVNSPLHF
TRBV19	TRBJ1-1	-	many	TGTGCCAGTAGTATAAATCCGGGAGGGGACACTGAAGCTTTCTTT	CASSINPGGDTEAFF
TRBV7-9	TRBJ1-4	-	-	TGTGCCAGCAGCTTAGAGGAGGGGGTCGAAAAACTGTTTTTT	CASSLEEGVEKLFF
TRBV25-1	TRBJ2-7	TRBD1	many	TGTGCCAGCAGTAGTGGGGACAGGGGTTACGAGCAGTACTTC	CASSSGDRGYEQYF
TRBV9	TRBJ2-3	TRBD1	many	TGTGCCAGCAGCGAGGACAGGGACACAGATACGCAGTATTTT	CASSEDRDTDTQYF
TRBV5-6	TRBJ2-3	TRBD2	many	TGTGCCAGCAGTCCTCCGGGACTAGCGGGGGTAGATACGCAGTATTTT	CASSPPGLAGVDTQYF
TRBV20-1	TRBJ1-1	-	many	TGCAGTGCTAGATGGGGAGGGCCAACTGAAGCTTTCTTT	CSARWGGPTEAFF
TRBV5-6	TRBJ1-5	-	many	TGTGCCAGCAGCTCGGGGGGCTTTGGGAATCAGCCCCAGCATTTT	CASSSGGFGNQPQHF
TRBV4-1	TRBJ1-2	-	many	TGCGCCAGCAGCCAAGATACCGGACTGGTATACTATGGCTACACCTTC	CASSQDTGLVYYGYTF
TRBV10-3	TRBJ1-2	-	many	TGTGCCACCTCGACGGCGGCGGCGGGGGGCTACACCTTC	CATSTAAAGGYTF
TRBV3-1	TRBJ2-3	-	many	TGTGCCAGCAGCCAAGGCGGGGGCCCATCAGATACGCAGTATTTT	CASSQGGGPSDTQYF
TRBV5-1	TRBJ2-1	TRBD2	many	TGCGCCAGCAGCTTGGGAAGCGGGGAGCGGGGTGAGCAGTTCTTC	CASSLGSGERGEQFF
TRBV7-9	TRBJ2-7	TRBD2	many	TGTGCCAGCAGCCCCCCAGCGGGGACTAGTCGATACGAGCAGTACTTC	CASSPPAGTSRYEQYF
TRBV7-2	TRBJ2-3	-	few	TGTGCCAGCAGACGGACCACAGATACGCAGTATTTT	CASRRTTDTQYF
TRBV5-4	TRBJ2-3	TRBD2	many	TGTGCCAGCAGTCCTAGCGGGGTGCGCACAGATACGCAGTATTTT	CASSPSGVRTDTQYF
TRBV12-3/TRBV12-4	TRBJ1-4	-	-	TGTGCCAGCAGTTTAGTAGGGAGGAATGAAAAACTGTTTTTT	CASSLVGRNEKLFF
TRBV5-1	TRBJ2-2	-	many	TGCGCCAGCAGGGACGTCCGGACTGGGAGCACCGGGGAGCTGTTTTTT	CASRDVRTGSTGELFF
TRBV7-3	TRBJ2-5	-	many	TGTGCCAGCAGTTTACAGGGCGACTTGGAGACCCAGTACTTC	CASSLQGDLETQYF
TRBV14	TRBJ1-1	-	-	TGTGCCAGCAGCCAAGCGTGGGCAGGGGAAGCTTTCTTT	CASSQAWAGEAFF
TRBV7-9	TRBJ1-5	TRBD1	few	TGTGCCACGCAGACAGGGGCAGGTCAGCCCCAGCATTTT	CATQTGAGQPQHF
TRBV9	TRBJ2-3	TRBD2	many	TGTGCCAGCAGCAAGGGACTAGCGGGGGTCTTGGATACGCAGTATTTT	CASSKGLAGVLDTQYF
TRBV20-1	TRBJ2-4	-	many	TGCAGTGCGGCAGATTTAGCCAAAAACATTCAGTACTTC	CSAADLAKNIQYF
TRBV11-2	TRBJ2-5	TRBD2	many	TGTGCCAGCGTTTCTTACAGTCGGGGCGGGGGGGAGACCCAGTACTTC	CASVSYSRGGGETQYF
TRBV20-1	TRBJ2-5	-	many	TGCAGTGCTAGAGAGGGGAACCAAGAGACCCAGTACTTC	CSAREGNQETQYF
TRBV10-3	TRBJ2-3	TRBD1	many	TGTGCCATCAGCTCCCGGGACAGGGGTGCAGATACGCAGTATTTT	CAISSRDRGADTQYF
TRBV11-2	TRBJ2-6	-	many	TGTGCCAGCAGCTTAGATGAAGGGGACGGGGCCAACGTCCTGACTTTC	CASSLDEGDGANVLTF
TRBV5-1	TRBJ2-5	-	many	TGCGCCAGCAGCTTCGCGGGGCAAGAGACCCAGTACTTC	CASSFAGQETQYF
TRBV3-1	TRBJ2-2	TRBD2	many	TGTGCCAGCAGCCCCGGACTAGCGGGGGTCTCGAACACCGGGGAGCTGTTTTTT	CASSPGLAGVSNTGELFF
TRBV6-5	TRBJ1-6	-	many	TGTGCCAGCAGTTTAGAACAGAATAATTCACCCCTCCACTTT	CASSLEQNNSPLHF
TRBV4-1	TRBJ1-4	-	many	TGCGCCAGCAGCCAAGTTGGTGAAAAACTGTTTTTT	CASSQVGEKLFF
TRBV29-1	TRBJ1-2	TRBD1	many	TGCAGCGTTGAAGGGTTGAGAGGGGGCGAAAGCTACACCTTC	CSVEGLRGGESYTF
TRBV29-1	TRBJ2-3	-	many	TGCAGCGTAAACAGGGCAAGCACAGATACGCAGTATTTT	CSVNRASTDTQYF
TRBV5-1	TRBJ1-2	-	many	TGCGCCAGCAGCCAGCGAGAAGCTAACTATGGCTACACCTTC	CASSQREANYGYTF
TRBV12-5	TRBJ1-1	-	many	TGTGCTAGTGGGCGACAGACGAACACTGAAGCTTTCTTT	CASGRQTNTEAFF
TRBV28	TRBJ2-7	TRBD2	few	TGTGCCAGCCAGACTAGCGGGCACTCCTACGAGCAGTACTTC	CASQTSGHSYEQYF
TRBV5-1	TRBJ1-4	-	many	TGCGCCAGCAGCTGGGGGGGACACCTGGAAAAACTGTTTTTT	CASSWGGHLEKLFF
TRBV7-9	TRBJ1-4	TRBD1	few	TGTGCCAGCAGAGATAACAGGGGTAATGAAAAACTGTTTTTT	CASRDNRGNEKLFF
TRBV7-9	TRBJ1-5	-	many	TGTGCCAGCAGCTTAAGTGGGGGAAATCAGCCCCAGCATTTT	CASSLSGGNQPQHF
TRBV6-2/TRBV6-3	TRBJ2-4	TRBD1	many	TGTGCCAGCAGTCCCAGGGGGCAATCTCCGCGGGCCAAAAACATTCAGTACTTC	CASSPRGQSPRAKNIQYF
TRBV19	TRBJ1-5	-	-	TGTGCCAGTAGTATTGGGCCTTGGAATCAGCCCCAGCATTTT	CASSIGPWNQPQHF
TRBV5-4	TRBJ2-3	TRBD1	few	TGTGCCAGCAGCTTGCAGGGGGCTACAGATACGCAGTATTTT	CASSLQGATDTQYF
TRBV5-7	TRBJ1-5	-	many	TGTGCCAGCAACATCGGGGTCAATCAGCCCCAGCATTTT	CASNIGVNQPQHF
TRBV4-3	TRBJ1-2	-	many	TGCGCCAGCAGCCGGACGGAAAACTATGGCTACACCTTC	CASSRTENYGYTF
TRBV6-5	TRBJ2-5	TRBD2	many	TGTGCCAGCAGCCCCGGACTAGCGGGGGGCTCGGGGGGGACCCAGTACTTC	CASSPGLAGGSGGTQYF
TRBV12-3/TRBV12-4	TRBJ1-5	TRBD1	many	TGTGCCAGCAGTGAGGGACAGGGGGGTATTCAGCCCCAGCATTTT	CASSEGQGGIQPQHF
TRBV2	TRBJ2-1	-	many	TGTGCCAGCAGAGTGGGGCGGGGCAGCTCCTACAATGAGCAGTTCTTC	CASRVGRGSSYNEQFF
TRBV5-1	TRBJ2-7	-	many	TGCGCCAGCACGTCAGCGGACTCCTACGAGCAGTACTTC	CASTSADSYEQYF
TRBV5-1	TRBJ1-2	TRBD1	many	TGCGCCAGCAGCCCCGAGGGGGCAATAGCTAACTATGGCTACACCTTC	CASSPEGAIANYGYTF
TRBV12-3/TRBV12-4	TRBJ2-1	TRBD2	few	TGTGCCAGCAGTTTTTTCCTAGCGGGGAAAAATGAGCAGTTCTTC	CASSFFLAGKNEQFF